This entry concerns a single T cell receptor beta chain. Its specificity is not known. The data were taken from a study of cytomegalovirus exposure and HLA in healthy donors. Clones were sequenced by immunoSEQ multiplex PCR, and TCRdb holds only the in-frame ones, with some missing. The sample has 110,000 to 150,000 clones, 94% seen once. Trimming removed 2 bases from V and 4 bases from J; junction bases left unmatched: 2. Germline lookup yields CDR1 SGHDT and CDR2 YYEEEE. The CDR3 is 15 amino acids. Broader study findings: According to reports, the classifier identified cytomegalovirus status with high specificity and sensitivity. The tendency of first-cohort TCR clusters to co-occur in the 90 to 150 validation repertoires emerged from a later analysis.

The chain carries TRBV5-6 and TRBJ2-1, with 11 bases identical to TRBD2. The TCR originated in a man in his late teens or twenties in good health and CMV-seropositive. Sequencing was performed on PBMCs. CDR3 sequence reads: CASSLVAGGYNEQFF. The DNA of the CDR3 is TGTGCCAGCAGCTTAGTAGCGGGAGGGTACAATGAGCAGTTCTTC.